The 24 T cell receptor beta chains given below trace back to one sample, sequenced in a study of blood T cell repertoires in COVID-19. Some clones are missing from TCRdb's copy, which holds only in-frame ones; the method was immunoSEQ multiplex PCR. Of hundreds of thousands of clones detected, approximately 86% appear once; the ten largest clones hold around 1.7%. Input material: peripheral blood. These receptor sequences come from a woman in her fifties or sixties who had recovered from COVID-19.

CDR3 bases: TGTGCCACCCGGGAACGCTTTAATGAAAAACTGTTTTTT. It yields the protein CATRERFNEKLFF. The rearrangement joins TRBV6-5 to TRBJ1-4; no firm D call. V gave up 10 bases and J gave up 4 bases, with 13 bases separating them. The CDR3 contains 13 residues. CDR1 and CDR2 from the germline V gene are MNHEY and SVGAGI.

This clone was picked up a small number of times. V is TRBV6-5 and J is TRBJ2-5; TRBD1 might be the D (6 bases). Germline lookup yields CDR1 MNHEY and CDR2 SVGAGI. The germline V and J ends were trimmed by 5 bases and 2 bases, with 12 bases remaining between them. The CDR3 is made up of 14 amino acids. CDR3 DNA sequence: TGTGCCAGCAGTCCGGACAGAATTCAAGAGACCCAGTACTTC. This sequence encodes CASSPDRIQETQYF.

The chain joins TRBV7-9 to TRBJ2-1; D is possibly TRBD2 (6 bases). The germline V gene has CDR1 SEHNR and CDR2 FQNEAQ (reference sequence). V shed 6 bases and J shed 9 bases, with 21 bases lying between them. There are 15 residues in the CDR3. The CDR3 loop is CASSTSPGGAAEQFF. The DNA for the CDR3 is TGTGCCAGCAGTACCAGCCCCGGAGGGGCAGCTGAGCAGTTCTTC.

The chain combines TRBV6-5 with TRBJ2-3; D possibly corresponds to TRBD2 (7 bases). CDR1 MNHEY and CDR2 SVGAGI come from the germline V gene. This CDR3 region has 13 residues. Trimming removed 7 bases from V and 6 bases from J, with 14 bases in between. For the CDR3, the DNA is TGTGCCAGCACTTATCGGGGGGCCGATACGCAGTATTTT. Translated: CASTYRGADTQYF.

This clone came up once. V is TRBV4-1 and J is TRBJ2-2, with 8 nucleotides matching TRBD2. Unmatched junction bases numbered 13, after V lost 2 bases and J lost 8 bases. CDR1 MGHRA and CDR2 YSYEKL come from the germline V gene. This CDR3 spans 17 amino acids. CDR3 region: CASSQSSGGAKGGELFF. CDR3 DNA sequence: TGCGCCAGCAGCCAATCCAGCGGGGGCGCAAAGGGAGGGGAGCTGTTTTTT.

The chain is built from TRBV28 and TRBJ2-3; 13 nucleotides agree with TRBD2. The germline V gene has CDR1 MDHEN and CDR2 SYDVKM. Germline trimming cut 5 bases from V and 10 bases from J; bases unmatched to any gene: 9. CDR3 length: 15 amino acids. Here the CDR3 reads CASSLGTSGVLPQYF. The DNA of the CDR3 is TGTGCCAGCAGTCTCGGGACTAGCGGGGTCCTTCCGCAGTATTTT.

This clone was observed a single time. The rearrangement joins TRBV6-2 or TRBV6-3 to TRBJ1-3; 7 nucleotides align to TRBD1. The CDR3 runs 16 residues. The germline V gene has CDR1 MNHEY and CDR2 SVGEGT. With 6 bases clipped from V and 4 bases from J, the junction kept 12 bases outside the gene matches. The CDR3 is CASRPFEGASGNTIYF. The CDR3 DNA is TGTGCCAGCAGGCCTTTTGAGGGGGCCTCCGGAAACACCATATATTTT.

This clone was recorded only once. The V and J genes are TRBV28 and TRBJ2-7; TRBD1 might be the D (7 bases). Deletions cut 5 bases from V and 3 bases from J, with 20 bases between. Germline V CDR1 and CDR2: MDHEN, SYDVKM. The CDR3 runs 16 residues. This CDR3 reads CASSKGGGSFYYEQYF. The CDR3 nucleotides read TGTGCCAGCAGTAAAGGAGGGGGCTCCTTTTACTACGAGCAGTACTTC.

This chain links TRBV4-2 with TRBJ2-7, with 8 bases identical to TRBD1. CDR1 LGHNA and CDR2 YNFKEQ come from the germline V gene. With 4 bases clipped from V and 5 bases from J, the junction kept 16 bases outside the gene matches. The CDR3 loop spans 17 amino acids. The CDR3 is CASSRGQVLRNKDEQYF. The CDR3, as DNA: TGTGCCAGCAGCCGGGGACAGGTATTGCGAAATAAGGACGAGCAGTACTTC.

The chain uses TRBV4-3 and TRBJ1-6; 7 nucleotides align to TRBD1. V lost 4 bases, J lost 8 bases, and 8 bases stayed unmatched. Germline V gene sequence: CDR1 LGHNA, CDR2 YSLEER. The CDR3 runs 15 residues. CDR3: CASSPTTGFDSPLHF. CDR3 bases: TGCGCCAGCAGCCCGACGACAGGGTTCGATTCACCCCTCCACTTT.

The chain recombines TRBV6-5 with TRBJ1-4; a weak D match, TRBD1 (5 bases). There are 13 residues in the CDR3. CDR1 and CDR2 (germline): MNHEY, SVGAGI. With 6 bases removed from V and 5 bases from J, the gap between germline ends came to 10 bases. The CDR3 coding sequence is TGTGCCAGCAGGTGGGCAGGGAATGAAAAACTGTTTTTT. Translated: CASRWAGNEKLFF.

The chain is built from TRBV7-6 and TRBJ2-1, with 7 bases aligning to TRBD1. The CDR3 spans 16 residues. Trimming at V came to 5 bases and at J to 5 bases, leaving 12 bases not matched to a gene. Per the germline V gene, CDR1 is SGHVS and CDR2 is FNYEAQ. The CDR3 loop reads CASSPLPGTVNNEQFF. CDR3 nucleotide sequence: TGTGCCAGCAGCCCCCTGCCCGGGACAGTCAACAATGAGCAGTTCTTC.

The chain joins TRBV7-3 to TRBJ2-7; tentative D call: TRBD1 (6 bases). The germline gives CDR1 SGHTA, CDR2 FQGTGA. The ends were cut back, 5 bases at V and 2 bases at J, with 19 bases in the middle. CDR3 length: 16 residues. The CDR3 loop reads CASSPPRDIATYEQYF. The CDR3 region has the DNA TGTGCCAGCAGCCCACCCCGGGACATCGCCACCTACGAGCAGTACTTC.

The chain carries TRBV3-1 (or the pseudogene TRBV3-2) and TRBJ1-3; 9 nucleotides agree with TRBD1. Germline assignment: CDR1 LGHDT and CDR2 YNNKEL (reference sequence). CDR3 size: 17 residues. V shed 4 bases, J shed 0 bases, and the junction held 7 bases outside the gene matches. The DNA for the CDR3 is TGTGCCAGCAGCCCGTCCCGGGACAGGGTCTCTGGAAACACCATATATTTT. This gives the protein CASSPSRDRVSGNTIYF.

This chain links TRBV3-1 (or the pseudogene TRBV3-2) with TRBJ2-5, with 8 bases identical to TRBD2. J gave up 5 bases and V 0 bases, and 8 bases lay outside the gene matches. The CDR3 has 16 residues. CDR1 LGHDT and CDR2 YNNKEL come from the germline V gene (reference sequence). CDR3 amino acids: CASSQETAGGRETQYF. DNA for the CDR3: TGTGCCAGCAGCCAAGAGACGGCGGGGGGACGGGAGACCCAGTACTTC.

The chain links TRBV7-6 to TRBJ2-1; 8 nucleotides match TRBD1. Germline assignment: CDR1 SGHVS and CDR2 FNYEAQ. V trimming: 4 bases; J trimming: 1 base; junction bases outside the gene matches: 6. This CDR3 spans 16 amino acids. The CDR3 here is CASSSVNRGSYNEQFF. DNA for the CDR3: TGTGCCAGCAGCTCCGTGAACAGGGGGTCCTACAATGAGCAGTTCTTC.

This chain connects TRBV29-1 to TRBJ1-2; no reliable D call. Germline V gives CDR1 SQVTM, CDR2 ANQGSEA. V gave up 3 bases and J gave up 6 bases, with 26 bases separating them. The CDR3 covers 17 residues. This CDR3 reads CSVDPGEPGRPWDGYTF. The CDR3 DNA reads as TGCAGCGTTGACCCTGGGGAACCTGGGAGGCCTTGGGATGGCTACACCTTC.

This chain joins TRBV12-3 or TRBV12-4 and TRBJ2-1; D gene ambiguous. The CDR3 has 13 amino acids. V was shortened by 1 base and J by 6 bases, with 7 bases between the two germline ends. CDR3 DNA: TGTGCCAGCAGTTTAGGGGCAGCCAATGAGCAGTTCTTC. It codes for CASSLGAANEQFF.

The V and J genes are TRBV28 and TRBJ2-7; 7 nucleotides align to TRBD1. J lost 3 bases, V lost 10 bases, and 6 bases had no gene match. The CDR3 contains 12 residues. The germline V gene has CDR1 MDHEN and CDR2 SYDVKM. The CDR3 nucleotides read TGTGCCACCAACCGGGACAGCTACGAGCAGTACTTC. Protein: CATNRDSYEQYF.

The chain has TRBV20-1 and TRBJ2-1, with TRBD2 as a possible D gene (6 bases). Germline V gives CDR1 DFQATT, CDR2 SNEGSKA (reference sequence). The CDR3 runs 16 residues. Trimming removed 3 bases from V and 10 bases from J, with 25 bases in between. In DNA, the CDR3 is TGCAGTGCTAGTTCCGATTGGACTACCAACTTCTGGGAGCAGTTCTTC. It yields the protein CSASSDWTTNFWEQFF.

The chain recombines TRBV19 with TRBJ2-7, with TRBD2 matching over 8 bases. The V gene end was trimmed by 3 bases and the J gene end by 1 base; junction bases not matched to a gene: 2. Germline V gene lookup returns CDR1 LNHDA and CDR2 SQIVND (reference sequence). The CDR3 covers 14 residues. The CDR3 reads CASSISSGSYEQYF. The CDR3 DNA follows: TGTGCCAGTAGTATCTCTAGCGGGTCCTACGAGCAGTACTTC.

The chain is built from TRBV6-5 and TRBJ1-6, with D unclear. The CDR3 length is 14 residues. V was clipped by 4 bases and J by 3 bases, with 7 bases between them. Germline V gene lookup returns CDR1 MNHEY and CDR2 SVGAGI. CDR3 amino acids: CASSLQNYNSPLHF. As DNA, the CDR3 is TGTGCCAGCAGTTTACAGAACTATAATTCACCCCTCCACTTT.

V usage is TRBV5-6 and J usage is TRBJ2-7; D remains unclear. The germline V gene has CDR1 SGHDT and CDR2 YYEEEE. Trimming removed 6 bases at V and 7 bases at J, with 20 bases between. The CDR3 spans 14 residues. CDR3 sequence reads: CASTLVDSWSEQYF. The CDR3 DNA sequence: TGTGCCAGCACCCTGGTGGATTCCTGGAGTGAGCAGTACTTC.

The CDR3 DNA is TGTGCCTGGAGGCAGACTAGCCCCCAAGAGACCCAGTACTTC. Translation: CAWRQTSPQETQYF. This chain connects TRBV30 to TRBJ2-5; 7 positions match TRBD2. After removal of 3 bases from V and 1 base from J, the junction contained 5 bases not matched to a gene. The germline V gene encodes CDR1 GTSNPN and CDR2 SVGIG (reference sequence). The length of the CDR3 is 14 residues. The full variable domain, in which reference TRBV30 and TRBJ2-5 provide the parts outside the CDR3, is SQTIHQWPATLVQPVGSPLSLECTVEGTSNPNLYWYRQAAGRGLQLLFYSVGIGQISSEVPQNLSASRPQDRQFILSSKKLLLSDSGFYLCAWRQTSPQETQYFGPGTRLLVL.